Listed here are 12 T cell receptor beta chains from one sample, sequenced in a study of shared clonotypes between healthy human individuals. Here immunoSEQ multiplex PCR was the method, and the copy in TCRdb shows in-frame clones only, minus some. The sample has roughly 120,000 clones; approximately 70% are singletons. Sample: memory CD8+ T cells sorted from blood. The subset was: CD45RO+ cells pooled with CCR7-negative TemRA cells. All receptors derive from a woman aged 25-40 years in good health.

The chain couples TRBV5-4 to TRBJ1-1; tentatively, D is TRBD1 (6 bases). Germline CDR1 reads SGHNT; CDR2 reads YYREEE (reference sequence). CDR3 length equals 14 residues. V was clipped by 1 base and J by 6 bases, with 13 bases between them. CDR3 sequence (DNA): TGTGCCAGCAGCTTGCCAGGGGAAGGCCCTGAAGCTTTCTTT. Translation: CASSLPGEGPEAFF.

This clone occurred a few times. The CDR3 is CASSARWGFSGNTIYF. CDR3 nucleotides: TGTGCCAGCAGCGCCAGGTGGGGATTCTCTGGAAACACCATATATTTT. This chain links TRBV7-2 with TRBJ1-3; D is unclear. The CDR3 has 16 amino acids. V was cut by 5 bases and J by 0 bases, with 14 bases left in between. Germline loops: CDR1 SGHTA, CDR2 FQGNSA.

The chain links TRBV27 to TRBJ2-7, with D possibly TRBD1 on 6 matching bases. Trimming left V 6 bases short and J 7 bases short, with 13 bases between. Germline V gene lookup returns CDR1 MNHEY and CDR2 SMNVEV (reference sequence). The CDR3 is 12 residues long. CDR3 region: CASRTGLTEQYF. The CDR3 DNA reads TGTGCCAGCAGAACAGGGCTTACGGAGCAGTACTTC.

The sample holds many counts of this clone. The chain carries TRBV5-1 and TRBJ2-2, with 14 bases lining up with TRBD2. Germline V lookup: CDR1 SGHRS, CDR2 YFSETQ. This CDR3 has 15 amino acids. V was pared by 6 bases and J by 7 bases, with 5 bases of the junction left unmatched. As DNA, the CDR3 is TGCGCCAGCACTTACGGACTAGCGGGAGGCGGGGAGCTGTTTTTT. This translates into CASTYGLAGGGELFF.

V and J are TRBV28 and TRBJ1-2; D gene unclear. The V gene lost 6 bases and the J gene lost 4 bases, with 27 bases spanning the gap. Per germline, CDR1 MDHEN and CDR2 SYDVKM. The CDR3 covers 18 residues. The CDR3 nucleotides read TGTGCCAGCAGCCAGACCGTGGGGATTCTTCAAGGAAGCTATGGCTACACCTTC. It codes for CASSQTVGILQGSYGYTF.

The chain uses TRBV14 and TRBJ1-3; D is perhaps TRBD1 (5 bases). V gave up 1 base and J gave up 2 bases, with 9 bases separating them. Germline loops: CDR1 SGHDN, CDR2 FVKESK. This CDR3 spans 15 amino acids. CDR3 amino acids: CASSQAGTAGNTIYF. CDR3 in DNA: TGTGCCAGCAGCCAAGCAGGGACTGCTGGAAACACCATATATTTT.

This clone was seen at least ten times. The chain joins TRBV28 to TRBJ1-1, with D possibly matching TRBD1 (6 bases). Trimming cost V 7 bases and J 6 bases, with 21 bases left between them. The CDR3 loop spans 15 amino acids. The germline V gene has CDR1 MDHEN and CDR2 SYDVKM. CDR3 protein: CASTPAGGKRAEAFF. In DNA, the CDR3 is TGTGCCAGCACCCCGGCGGGGGGCAAACGAGCTGAAGCTTTCTTT.

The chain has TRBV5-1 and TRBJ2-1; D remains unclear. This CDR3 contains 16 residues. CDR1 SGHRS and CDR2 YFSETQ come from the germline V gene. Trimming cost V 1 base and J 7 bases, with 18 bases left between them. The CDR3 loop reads CASSLFGQAELNEQFF. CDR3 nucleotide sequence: TGCGCCAGCAGCTTGTTTGGGCAGGCTGAATTGAATGAGCAGTTCTTC.

The CDR3 DNA reads as TGTGCCAGCAGCCCAAATCAGGGTAGCAATCAGCCCCAGCATTTT. Translated, it gives CASSPNQGSNQPQHF. J is TRBJ1-5 and V is TRBV7-2; D is perhaps TRBD1 (5 bases). The germline V and J ends were trimmed by 5 bases and 0 bases, with 11 bases remaining between them. Germline CDR1 is SGHTA and CDR2 is FQGNSA. This CDR3 has 15 amino acids.

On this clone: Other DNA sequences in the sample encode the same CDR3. This chain's CDR3 is CASSVGGTQETQYF. The CDR3 DNA reads TGTGCCAGCAGCGTAGGTGGGACCCAAGAGACCCAGTACTTC. The chain uses TRBV9 and TRBJ2-5; the D gene could be TRBD1 or TRBD2 (5 bases each). V lost 0 bases and J 1 base, leaving 7 bases between the germline ends. The CDR3 loop spans 14 amino acids. CDR1 is SGDLS, CDR2 YYNGEE, per germline.

CDR3 sequence: CASSGTGWNTEAFF. In DNA form, the CDR3 reads TGTGCCAGCAGTGGGACAGGGTGGAACACTGAAGCTTTCTTT. The rearrangement joins TRBV28 to TRBJ1-1; TRBD1 matches 9 bases. The germline CDR1 and CDR2 sequences are MDHEN and SYDVKM. Losses at the gene ends were 5 bases for V and 1 base for J; bases not matched to a gene: 2. The CDR3 covers 14 residues.

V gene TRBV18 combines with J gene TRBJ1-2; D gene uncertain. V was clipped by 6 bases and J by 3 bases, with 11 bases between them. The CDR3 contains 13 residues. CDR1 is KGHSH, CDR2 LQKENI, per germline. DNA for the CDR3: TGTGCCAGCTCGGAACTTAGAGACTATGGCTACACCTTC. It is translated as CASSELRDYGYTF.